This TCR beta chain was retrieved from a study of identical twins. One entry per CDR3 protein results from TCRdb running MiXCR on the 5' RACE reads. The table records hundreds of thousands of distinct CDR3 sequences, roughly 8% of them present only once. Trimming removed 5 bases at V and 6 bases at J, with 20 bases between. CDR3 length: 17 amino acids. The germline V gene encodes CDR1 PRHDT and CDR2 FYEKMQ (reference sequence). These data were likewise used in another study, on yellow fever vaccine responses in identical twins. In that study: After vaccination, twins' T cell response reportedly seemed partly convergent, partly personalized.

This TCR derives from a woman in her late teens or twenties in good health. The chain combines TRBV13 with TRBJ1-6; TRBD1 is a possible D gene (6 bases). Material: PBMCs. The DNA of the CDR3 is TGTGCCAGCAGCGACGACCCCAGAGGACAGTTTAATTCACCCCTCCACTTT. Amino acid sequence: CASSDDPRGQFNSPLHF.